This is a list of T cell receptor beta chains from one sample in a study of blood T cell repertoires in COVID-19. Measured with immunoSEQ multiplex PCR; TCRdb has only the in-frame clones, and not every one. The sample lists 250,000 to 300,000 clones, around 83% occurring once. The sequenced material came from PBMCs or T cells enriched from blood (not recorded which). These receptors all come from a man aged 35 to 55 who had been exposed to COVID-19. CDR3s include the opening cysteine and the closing phenylalanine or tryptophan. Each record gives: CDR3 DNA, CDR3 protein, clone size, D gene, V gene, J gene. A D gene is named only where the DNA matches it firmly. The size entry is marked missing in some rows and otherwise reads once, few, many or a size class.

TGTGCCAGCAGCTTAGGGCACAGGGACTACACAGATACGCAGTATTTT,CASSLGHRDYTDTQYF,-,-,TRBV5-4,TRBJ2-3
TGTGCCAGCAGCTTGGCCGGCCTAGCAGGAAACAATGAGCAGTTCTTC,CASSLAGLAGNNEQFF,-,-,TRBV5-4,TRBJ2-1
TGTGCCAGCAGCTTTTGGACGGGGAACAATGAGCAGTTCTTC,CASSFWTGNNEQFF,-,-,TRBV11-1,TRBJ2-1
TGTGCTAGTGGTTTAAAACTCGCGGGAGGGTTCACTTACAATGAGCAGTTCTTC,CASGLKLAGGFTYNEQFF,once,TRBD2,TRBV12-5,TRBJ2-1
TGCGCCAGCAGCTTAGACAGCTCCAACACCATATATTTT,CASSLDSSNTIYF,-,-,TRBV5-1,TRBJ1-3
TGTGCCAGCAGCTTCGGGGAAGCTTTCTTT,CASSFGEAFF,-,-,TRBV7-9,TRBJ1-1
TGTGCCAGCAGTTTCTCGACAGGGTTCAACAATGAGCAGTTCTTC,CASSFSTGFNNEQFF,-,TRBD1,TRBV27,TRBJ2-1
TGTGCCAGTAGTATGAGGACAGTCGGGGAGCTGTTTTTT,CASSMRTVGELFF,-,-,TRBV19,TRBJ2-2
TGTGCCAGCAGCTTGGCGAGGACAGGGGGCGACGAGCAGTACTTC,CASSLARTGGDEQYF,-,TRBD1,TRBV28,TRBJ2-7
TGTGCCCTCGTGGGCGGGGCCAACGTCCTGACTTTC,CALVGGANVLTF,-,-,TRBV7-8,TRBJ2-6
TGCGCCAGCAGCGTCGGGACAGGGGGAGTGGTTGAAAAACTGTTTTTT,CASSVGTGGVVEKLFF,-,TRBD1,TRBV5-1,TRBJ1-4
TGTGCCAGCAGCCAAGACTCGGATCAGCCCCAGCATTTT,CASSQDSDQPQHF,-,-,TRBV3-1/TRBV3-2,TRBJ1-5
TGTGCCAGCAGCTTCTTTTTAGAACGCTATGGCTACACCTTC,CASSFFLERYGYTF,once,-,TRBV7-2,TRBJ1-2
TGTGCCACTCAGAGGGAGTATGGGAATAGCGGAAGCACAGATACGCAGTATTTT,CATQREYGNSGSTDTQYF,-,-,TRBV15,TRBJ2-3
TGTGCCAGCGGGAACAGGGTCCTGAACACTGAAGCTTTCTTT,CASGNRVLNTEAFF,-,-,TRBV6-5,TRBJ1-1
TGCGCCAGCAGTGATCACAAATTAGGGGGCGCAGAGACCCAGTACTTC,CASSDHKLGGAETQYF,few,TRBD1,TRBV10-1,TRBJ2-5
TGTGCCAGCAGCCCCGGATCCAGGTTGAATGAGCAGTTCTTC,CASSPGSRLNEQFF,-,-,TRBV3-1/TRBV3-2,TRBJ2-1
TGTGCCAGCAGCGACCGGGACATGGGTACTGAAGCTTTCTTT,CASSDRDMGTEAFF,-,-,TRBV11-2,TRBJ1-1
TGTGCCAGCAGCGGAAGCTACAGTGCCGGCCCCTCGTATGGCTACACCTTC,CASSGSYSAGPSYGYTF,-,-,TRBV9,TRBJ1-2
TGTGCCAGTCGGACAGGCCATACTTCACCCCTCCACTTT,CASRTGHTSPLHF,few,TRBD1,TRBV3-1/TRBV3-2,TRBJ1-6
TGTGCCATCCACGGGGGAAAGGGCGAAGCTTTCTTT,CAIHGGKGEAFF,-,-,TRBV10-3,TRBJ1-1
TGTGCCAGCAGCCCGTGGCGGGCTAGTTCCCAGCCCCAGCATTTT,CASSPWRASSQPQHF,once,-,TRBV7-2,TRBJ1-5
TGTGCCAGCGGTGACAGTCGGAATCAGCCCCAGCATTTT,CASGDSRNQPQHF,-,-,TRBV9,TRBJ1-5
TGTGCCAGCAGCTTAGTTTTAGGGGGACCAGATACGCAGTATTTT,CASSLVLGGPDTQYF,few,-,TRBV7-9,TRBJ2-3
TGTGCCAGTAGTACGGGACAGGTTTATCAGCCCCAGCATTTT,CASSTGQVYQPQHF,-,TRBD1,TRBV19,TRBJ1-5
TGCGCCAGCAGCTTGGGACAGTTAACCGCACGGTTAGGTTCGGAGACCCAGTACTTC,CASSLGQLTARLGSETQYF,once,-,TRBV5-1,TRBJ2-5
TGCAGTGGAGGACAGGTCTACGAGCAGTACTTC,CSGGQVYEQYF,-,TRBD1,TRBV20-1,TRBJ2-7
TGTGCCAGCAGTTACTCGAGTCTTTGGGACAGCAATGAGCAGTTCTTC,CASSYSSLWDSNEQFF,-,TRBD1,TRBV6-5,TRBJ2-1
TGTGCCAGCAGCTTCAATAGCGGGAGCCTCTCCTACAATGAGCAGTTCTTC,CASSFNSGSLSYNEQFF,-,TRBD2,TRBV11-2,TRBJ2-1
TGTGCCAGTAGTCGGAGGGGAGTCCTGAGACAAGAGACCCAGTACTTC,CASSRRGVLRQETQYF,-,-,TRBV19,TRBJ2-5
TGTGCCAGCAGCCCAGCGGGAAGGGACGAGCAGTACTTC,CASSPAGRDEQYF,medium-sized,TRBD2,TRBV5-4,TRBJ2-7
TGCAGCGTTGGAAATGGTTCTGGACTAGCGGGGGGTTGGTCCTACGAGCAGTACTTC,CSVGNGSGLAGGWSYEQYF,-,TRBD2,TRBV29-1,TRBJ2-7
TGTGCCAGCAGTTCGACTAATGGCTACACCTTC,CASSSTNGYTF,-,-,TRBV28,TRBJ1-2
TGTGCCAGCAGTCGCGGGACAGGTTATTCACCCCTCCACTTT,CASSRGTGYSPLHF,once,TRBD1,TRBV27,TRBJ1-6
TGTGCCAGCAGTACCCCTCCCAGGCGCATGGTATCTGTGGCAGATACGCAGTATTTT,CASSTPPRRMVSVADTQYF,once,-,TRBV2,TRBJ2-3
TGTGCCAGCAGTACACAGGGGGCTAATGAAAAACTGTTTTTT,CASSTQGANEKLFF,-,TRBD1,TRBV25-1,TRBJ1-4
TGTGCCAGCAGCGCCACAGGGCGTGAGACCCAGTACTTC,CASSATGRETQYF,-,-,TRBV11-2,TRBJ2-5
TGTGCCAGCTCACCAGGATGGGACAGAAACTATGGCTACACCTTC,CASSPGWDRNYGYTF,-,TRBD1,TRBV18,TRBJ1-2
TGTGCCAGCAGCCAAGAAAGGAGCGGCCTAGCGGGAGTCCTACGCACAGATACGCAGTATTTT,CASSQERSGLAGVLRTDTQYF,-,TRBD2,TRBV4-2,TRBJ2-3
TGTGCCAGCAGTTTTCGGGTCAACACTGAAGCTTTCTTT,CASSFRVNTEAFF,-,-,TRBV12-3/TRBV12-4,TRBJ1-1
TGTGCCAGCAGCACCGGGGGGATCTCTGGAAACACCATATATTTT,CASSTGGISGNTIYF,-,-,TRBV9,TRBJ1-3
TGTGCCAGCAGCCAACCCGGTGCCGGGGAGCTGTTTTTT,CASSQPGAGELFF,-,-,TRBV3-1/TRBV3-2,TRBJ2-2
TGTGCCACCAGCAGAGATAGAACTGAAGCTTTCTTT,CATSRDRTEAFF,-,-,TRBV15,TRBJ1-1
TGTGCCAGCAGTTACACAAATAGCCCAGGGGATCAGCCCCAGCATTTT,CASSYTNSPGDQPQHF,-,-,TRBV6-2/TRBV6-3,TRBJ1-5
TGTGCCTGGAGTGTACAGATTGACAAAAACATTCAGTACTTC,CAWSVQIDKNIQYF,-,-,TRBV30,TRBJ2-4
TGTGCCAGCAGCTTCGGGACAGGGAGCTCTGGGGCCAACGTCCTGACTTTC,CASSFGTGSSGANVLTF,-,TRBD1,TRBV11-3,TRBJ2-6
TGTGCCAGCAGCCGAGGGACTAGCGGGATAGTGGGTGAGCAGTTCTTC,CASSRGTSGIVGEQFF,-,TRBD2,TRBV5-8,TRBJ2-1
TGTGCCAGCTCACCGGACAGGGTGAATGGCTACACCTTC,CASSPDRVNGYTF,-,TRBD1,TRBV18,TRBJ1-2